This passage covers 27 T cell receptor beta chains from one sample sequenced in a study of blood T cell repertoires in COVID-19. Libraries were prepared by immunoSEQ multiplex PCR; TCRdb keeps only in-frame clonotypes and omits some of them. The profile covers roughly 250,000 clones, with roughly 82% appearing a single time and approximately 4.9% taken by the ten largest. Sequencing was performed on peripheral blood. These receptors originate from an elderly woman with active or convalescent COVID-19.

The V and J genes are TRBV11-2 and TRBJ1-1; D is unresolved. V was cut by 6 bases and J by 2 bases, with 10 bases left in between. From germline, CDR1 is SGHAT and CDR2 FQNNGV. The CDR3 has 13 residues. The CDR3 coding sequence is TGTGCCAGCAGTTCGGGGTTAAACACTGAAGCTTTCTTT. Protein sequence: CASSSGLNTEAFF.

V and J are TRBV5-1 and TRBJ1-6; D is unclear. The CDR3 extends over 14 amino acids. Trimming cost V 3 bases and J 15 bases, with 19 bases left between them. Per the germline V gene, CDR1 is SGHRS and CDR2 is YFSETQ. CDR3 nucleotides: TGCGCCAGCAGCTCCCTCGACGGACTGTCGGGCCTCCACTTT. Translation gives CASSSLDGLSGLHF.

This sequence joins TRBV6-5 and TRBJ1-5; D gene uncertain. The CDR3 length is 13 residues. Germline V gives CDR1 MNHEY, CDR2 SVGAGI. Between the trimmed V and J ends, which lost 4 bases and 0 bases, there was a span of 4 bases. CDR3 sequence (DNA): TGTGCCAGCAGTTTCGGTAGCAATCAGCCCCAGCATTTT. As protein: CASSFGSNQPQHF.

The chain joins TRBV27 to TRBJ2-2; 9 bases map to TRBD1. CDR3 length: 14 residues. V lost 2 bases to trimming and J lost 7 bases; unmatched junction nucleotides: 2. CDR1 is MNHEY, CDR2 SMNVEV, per germline (reference sequence). The CDR3 DNA follows: TGTGCCAGCAGTTTAGGACAGGGGCTCGGGGAGCTGTTTTTT. This sequence encodes CASSLGQGLGELFF.

This chain joins TRBV28 and TRBJ1-2; D gene uncertain. Trimming removed 8 bases at V and 8 bases at J, with 21 bases between. The germline V gene encodes CDR1 MDHEN and CDR2 SYDVKM. The CDR3 is 14 amino acids. CDR3: CASLSYAQERGYTF. In DNA, the CDR3 is TGTGCCAGCCTATCTTATGCCCAGGAAAGGGGCTACACCTTC.

The genes are TRBV27 and TRBJ1-2, with D tentatively TRBD1 (5 bases). Germline V gene data show CDR1 as MNHEY and CDR2 as SMNVEV (reference sequence). This CDR3 has 15 amino acids. V was trimmed by 8 bases and J by 5 bases, leaving 21 bases between them. Written as DNA, the CDR3 is TGTGCCAGCCGCTCCTCGCCTTATCAGGGTTATGGCTACACCTTC. Residues: CASRSSPYQGYGYTF.

The chain employs TRBV24-1 and TRBJ2-2, with TRBD1 identical over 7 bases. J gave up 4 bases and V 4 bases, and 5 bases lay outside the gene matches. Germline V gives CDR1 KGHDR, CDR2 SFDVKD. This CDR3 is built from 15 residues. The CDR3 DNA follows: TGTGCCACCAGTGACCCGGGACAGACCACCGGGGAGCTGTTTTTT. Its translation is CATSDPGQTTGELFF.

This chain joins TRBV6-1 and TRBJ2-1; the match to TRBD1 covers 8 bases. V was clipped by 4 bases and J by 0 bases; unmatched bases: 11. This CDR3 is 18 amino acids long. Germline lookup yields CDR1 MNHNS and CDR2 SASEGT. CDR3 bases: TGTGCCAGCAGTGGACGGGCAGGGGGCCGAGGCTCCTACAATGAGCAGTTCTTC. It codes for CASSGRAGGRGSYNEQFF.

This clone occurred once. V and J are TRBV9 and TRBJ2-5; 8 positions match TRBD1. V shed 0 bases, J shed 2 bases, and the junction held 6 bases outside the gene matches. The CDR3 is 16 residues long. Germline CDR1 and CDR2: SGDLS and YYNGEE. CDR3 sequence reads: CASSVGPGGGQETQYF. For the CDR3, the DNA is TGTGCCAGCAGCGTAGGTCCAGGGGGCGGGCAAGAGACCCAGTACTTC.

This sequence joins TRBV5-5 and TRBJ2-1, with a weak D call TRBD2 (6 bases). The germline V and J ends were trimmed by 4 bases and 8 bases, with 19 bases remaining between them. CDR3 size: 15 residues. CDR1 and CDR2 from the germline V gene are SGHKS and YYEKEE (reference sequence). The CDR3 DNA follows: TGTGCCAGCAGCGTGGGACTGTCCTCTAGATATGAGCAGTTCTTC. Amino acids: CASSVGLSSRYEQFF.

The gene calls are TRBV6-6 and TRBJ2-3; 12 bases match TRBD2. Germline V gene lookup returns CDR1 MNHNY and CDR2 SVGAGI (reference sequence). The junction had 4 bases not matched to a gene; V was cut back by 6 bases and J by 3 bases. CDR3 size: 15 residues. CDR3 in amino acids: CASRRTSGITDTQYF. The CDR3 nucleotides read TGTGCCAGCAGGCGGACTAGCGGGATTACAGATACGCAGTATTTT.

V and J are TRBV2 and TRBJ1-5; D call uncertain. Deletions cut 8 bases from V and 0 bases from J, with 14 bases between. This CDR3 is built from 15 residues. The germline CDR1 and CDR2 sequences are SNHLY and FYNNEI. In nucleotides, the CDR3 is TGTGCCAGCTGGTTCGGGGAGTATAGCAATCAGCCCCAGCATTTT. Translation gives CASWFGEYSNQPQHF.

The chain joins TRBV2 to TRBJ1-4; maybe TRBD1 (5 bases). Trimming pared 9 bases from V and 0 bases from J, leaving 11 bases between. This CDR3 is 14 amino acids long. From germline, CDR1 is SNHLY and CDR2 FYNNEI. The CDR3 DNA reads as TGTGCCAGACGAGACAGATCAACTAATGAAAAACTGTTTTTT. Translating gives CARRDRSTNEKLFF.

The rearrangement uses TRBV5-1 and TRBJ2-7, with 8 nucleotides matching TRBD1. V was pared by 7 bases and J by 3 bases, with 3 bases of the junction left unmatched. CDR3 size: 12 residues. Germline loops: CDR1 SGHRS, CDR2 YFSETQ. The CDR3 region has the DNA TGCGCCAGCCGACAGGGGAACTACGAGCAGTACTTC. It translates to CASRQGNYEQYF.

The chain couples TRBV25-1 to TRBJ1-6; TRBD1 might be the D (5 bases). The CDR3 has 15 amino acids. Trimming pared 5 bases from V and 9 bases from J, leaving 17 bases between. Germline CDR1 is MGHDK and CDR2 is SYGVNS. CDR3 in amino acids: CASSPSGRGGSPLHF. For the CDR3, the DNA is TGTGCCAGCAGTCCCTCTGGTAGGGGCGGTTCACCCCTCCACTTT.

The chain employs TRBV5-1 and TRBJ2-7, with TRBD1 matching over 8 bases. Trimming cost V 2 bases and J 5 bases; bases outside gene matches: 12. This CDR3 region has 16 residues. Germline V gene sequence: CDR1 SGHRS, CDR2 YFSETQ. CDR3 region: CASSLMSGRGLDEQYF. The CDR3 DNA reads as TGCGCCAGCAGCTTAATGAGCGGCAGGGGGCTAGACGAGCAGTACTTC. Full variable domain (outside the CDR3, taken from reference TRBV5-1 and TRBJ2-7): KAGVTQTPRYLIKTRGQQVTLSCSPISGHRSVSWYQQTPGQGLQFLFEYFSETQRNKGNFPGRFSGRQFSNSRSEMNVSTLELGDSALYLCASSLMSGRGLDEQYFGPGTRLTVT.

The gene calls are TRBV5-1 and TRBJ2-1, with a possible D match to TRBD2 (7 bases). The CDR3 contains 15 residues. The germline V and J ends were trimmed by 0 bases and 7 bases, with 14 bases remaining between them. Germline lookup yields CDR1 SGHRS and CDR2 YFSETQ. CDR3 DNA sequence: TGCGCCAGCAGCTTGGTCCGGGGGGCGTTGAATGAGCAGTTCTTC. It is translated as CASSLVRGALNEQFF.

As concerns this clone: Other nucleotide sequences from this sample produce the same CDR3. The chain joins TRBV3-1 (or the pseudogene TRBV3-2) to TRBJ1-1; TRBD1 might be the D (6 bases). The CDR3 has 12 amino acids. The V end was cut by 5 bases, the J end by 4 bases, with 8 bases between. Germline V CDR1 and CDR2: LGHDT, YNNKEL (reference sequence). CDR3 nucleotides: TGTGCCAGCAGCACACAGGGCACTGAAGCTTTCTTT. Translated, it gives CASSTQGTEAFF.

J is TRBJ2-7 and V is TRBV29-1; TRBD1 is a possible D gene (6 bases). Germline values: CDR1 SQVTM, CDR2 ANQGSEA. The CDR3 length is 11 residues. Between the trimmed V and J ends, which lost 4 bases and 5 bases, there was a span of 9 bases. CDR3 in amino acids: CSVGQVNEQYF. CDR3 sequence (DNA): TGCAGCGTTGGACAGGTTAACGAGCAGTACTTC.

To note about this clone: Additional DNA sequences in this sample encode the identical CDR3. The chain couples TRBV5-1 to TRBJ1-5; 8 bases fit TRBD1. Germline CDR1 is SGHRS and CDR2 is YFSETQ. J lost 4 bases, V lost 4 bases, and 4 bases had no gene match. The CDR3 has 14 amino acids. CDR3: CASSPDRGNQPQHF. The CDR3 region has the DNA TGCGCCAGCAGCCCAGACAGGGGTAATCAGCCCCAGCATTTT.

V and J are TRBV5-6 and TRBJ2-7; 7 nucleotides agree with TRBD1. The CDR3 spans 13 residues. V gave up 2 bases and J gave up 4 bases; unmatched junction bases: 3. The V gene's germline CDR1 is SGHDT and CDR2 YYEEEE. The DNA of the CDR3 is TGTGCCAGCAGCTTTGGGACAGCTTACGAGCAGTACTTC. Translated, it gives CASSFGTAYEQYF.

The rearrangement links TRBV3-1 (or the pseudogene TRBV3-2) to TRBJ2-3; 9 bases match TRBD2. Losses at the gene ends were 3 bases for V and 14 bases for J; bases not matched to a gene: 9. CDR1 is LGHDT and CDR2 is YNNKEL in the germline V gene (reference sequence). There are 13 residues in the CDR3. CDR3 protein: CASSQEGLASSYF. The CDR3 DNA sequence: TGTGCCAGCAGCCAGGAGGGACTAGCTTCCTCGTATTTT.

This clone was seen only once. The chain's CDR3 is CASSPDRGGDTQYF. Here the CDR3 DNA reads TGTGCCAGCTCACCTGACAGGGGGGGAGATACGCAGTATTTT. The gene calls are TRBV18 and TRBJ2-3, with 9 bases that match TRBD1. Trimming at V came to 3 bases and at J to 5 bases, leaving 3 bases not matched to a gene. Germline CDR1 is KGHSH and CDR2 is LQKENI. The CDR3 loop spans 14 amino acids.

The chain uses TRBV2 and TRBJ2-1; 8 bases align to TRBD2. The V gene's germline CDR1 is SNHLY and CDR2 FYNNEI. The CDR3 extends over 15 amino acids. With V trimmed by 1 base and J by 4 bases, 3 bases remained unmatched. The CDR3 is CASSEDRGGYNEQFF. The CDR3 region has the DNA TGTGCCAGCAGTGAAGACCGGGGGGGTTACAATGAGCAGTTCTTC.

This sequence joins TRBV2 and TRBJ2-2; 8 bases fit TRBD1. This CDR3 is 13 amino acids long. Germline loops: CDR1 SNHLY, CDR2 FYNNEI. The V gene end was trimmed by 6 bases and the J gene end by 5 bases; junction bases not matched to a gene: 2. The CDR3 nucleotides are TGTGCCAGCAGCGGGACAGGAACCGGGGAGCTGTTTTTT. This sequence encodes CASSGTGTGELFF.

J is TRBJ1-2 and V is TRBV16; D might be TRBD1 (5 bases). Germline CDR1 and CDR2: KGHSY and FQNENV. The CDR3 has 14 residues. Trimming took off 3 bases at V and 3 bases at J, with 11 bases between the two ends. CDR3 DNA: TGTGCCAGCAGCCATGCGTGGGGGGACTATGGCTACACCTTC. Its protein product is CASSHAWGDYGYTF.

This clone has just one count. The chain combines TRBV28 with TRBJ2-7; no definite D call. The CDR3 has 12 residues. V lost 7 bases and J lost 1, with 8 bases in between. Germline assignment: CDR1 MDHEN and CDR2 SYDVKM. This CDR3 is CASMERSYEQYF. The DNA for the CDR3 is TGTGCCAGCATGGAGAGATCCTACGAGCAGTACTTC.